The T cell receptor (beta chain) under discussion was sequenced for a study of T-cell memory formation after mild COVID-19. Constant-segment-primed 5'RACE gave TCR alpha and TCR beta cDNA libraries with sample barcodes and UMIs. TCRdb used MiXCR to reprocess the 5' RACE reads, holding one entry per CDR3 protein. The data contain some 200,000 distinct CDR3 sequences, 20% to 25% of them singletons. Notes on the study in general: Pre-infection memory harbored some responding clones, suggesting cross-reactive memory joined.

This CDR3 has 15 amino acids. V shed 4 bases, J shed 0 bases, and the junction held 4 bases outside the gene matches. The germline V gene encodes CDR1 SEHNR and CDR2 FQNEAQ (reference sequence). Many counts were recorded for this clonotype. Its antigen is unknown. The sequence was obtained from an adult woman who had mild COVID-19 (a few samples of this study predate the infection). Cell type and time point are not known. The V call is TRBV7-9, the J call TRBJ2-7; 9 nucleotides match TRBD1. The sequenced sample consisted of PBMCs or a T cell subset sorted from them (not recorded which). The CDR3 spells CASSSWDRDSYEQYF. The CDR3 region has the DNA TGTGCCAGCAGCTCCTGGGACAGGGACTCCTACGAGCAGTACTTC.